The present TCR beta chain was sequenced within a study of technical replicates of blood from a handful of donors. Profiling relied on immunoSEQ multiplex PCR, and the TCRdb table lists in-frame clones only, not all of them. The sample has approximately 70,000 clones, 95% to 98% seen once. Germline V gene lookup returns CDR1 LNHDA and CDR2 SQIVND (reference sequence). This CDR3 spans 15 amino acids. Trimming cost V 4 bases and J 2 bases; bases outside gene matches: 5. The chain has TRBV19 and TRBJ1-5; 7 bases line up with TRBD1. The sequencing input was T cells isolated from PBMCs. The origin of this receptor is a human donor in good health. The CDR3 DNA follows: TGTGCCAGTAGTAAGATAGACAGGGGCAATCAGCCCCAGCATTTT. It translates to CASSKIDRGNQPQHF.